Sequencing of this TCR beta chain was carried out in a study of shared clonotypes between healthy human individuals. CDR1 and CDR2 from the germline V gene are SGHAT and FQNNGV. CDR3 length equals 15 residues. The V end lost 1 base, the J end lost 8 bases, and 15 bases lay between the germline ends. All donors were healthy HIV-negative adults lacking recent acute infections or vaccinations. Adult Caucasians living in Nashville, Tennessee made up all of the donors. Over several immunoSEQ plates, each subset's genomic DNA was distributed in even portions. Generated by immunoSEQ multiplex PCR, the TCRdb table keeps only in-frame clones and is missing some. This sample has a few million clones; around 94% occur once, and the top ten carry 0.11% to 0.15%.

What was sequenced was naive CD4+ T cells sorted from blood. Described subset: CD45RA+ positively selected. This rearrangement joins TRBV11-2 to TRBJ2-1, with TRBD1 as a possible D gene (6 bases). The sequence was collected from a young man in good health. CDR3 nucleotide sequence: TGTGCCAGCAGCTTAGCAAGGGCTAACAGGGATGAGCAGTTCTTC. Translation: CASSLARANRDEQFF.